This T cell receptor (beta chain) was identified in a study of T cell responses to AZD1222 COVID-19 vaccine. CDR1 SGHAT and CDR2 FQNNGV come from the germline V gene. The CDR3 is 12 residues long. Trimming shortened V by 3 bases and J by 7 bases, and 9 bases separated the two germline ends. Sequenced by immunoSEQ multiplex PCR; TCRdb stores in-frame clones only, minus some. The sample shows approximately 150,000 clones, about nine tenths of them seen only once. The sample consisted of peripheral blood, taken on day 0 of AZD1222 vaccination. This sequence joins TRBV11-2 and TRBJ1-1; D unresolved. The TCR originated in an adult in good health. DNA of the CDR3: TGTGCCAGCAGCTTGCTCAAGATTGAAGCTTTCTTT. Translating gives CASSLLKIEAFF.